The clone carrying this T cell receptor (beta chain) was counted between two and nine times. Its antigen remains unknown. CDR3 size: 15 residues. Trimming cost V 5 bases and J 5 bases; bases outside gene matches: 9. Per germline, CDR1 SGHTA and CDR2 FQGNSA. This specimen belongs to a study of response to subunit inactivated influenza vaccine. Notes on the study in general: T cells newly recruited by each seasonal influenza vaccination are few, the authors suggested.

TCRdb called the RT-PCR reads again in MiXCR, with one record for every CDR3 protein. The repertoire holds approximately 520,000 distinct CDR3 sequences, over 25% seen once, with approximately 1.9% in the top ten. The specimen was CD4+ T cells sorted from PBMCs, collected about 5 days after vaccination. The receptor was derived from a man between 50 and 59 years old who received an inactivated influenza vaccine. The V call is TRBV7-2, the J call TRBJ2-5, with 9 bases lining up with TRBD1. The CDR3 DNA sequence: TGTGCCAGCAGCGGGGACAGGGACCCAGAGGAGACCCAGTACTTC. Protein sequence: CASSGDRDPEETQYF. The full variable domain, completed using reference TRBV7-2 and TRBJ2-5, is GAGVSQSPSNKVTEKGKDVELRCDPISGHTALYWYRQSLGQGLEFLIYFQGNSAPDKSGLPSDRFSAERTGGSVSTLTIQRTQQEDSAVYLCASSGDRDPEETQYFGPGTRLLVL.